This entry lists 6 T cell receptor beta chains sequenced from one sample in a study of graft-versus-host responses after intestinal transplantation. Data came from immunoSEQ multiplex PCR; TCRdb stores just in-frame clones and leaves some out. The profile covers about 4,300 clones, with about 80% appearing a single time and approximately 6.6% taken by the ten largest. Grafts had their tissue processed, releasing intraepithelial and lamina propria lymphocytes. The sequenced sample was ileum tissue, obtained 9 days after transplant. These receptors all stem from a human patient who received an intestinal transplant, so some T cells may come from the graft donor.

This clone was picked up one time. This rearrangement joins TRBV5-5 to TRBJ1-6; maybe TRBD1 (5 bases). V was trimmed by 2 bases and J by 6 bases, leaving 15 bases between them. The CDR3 sequence is 16 residues long. Germline V gene data show CDR1 as SGHKS and CDR2 as YYEKEE (reference sequence). The CDR3 sequence: CASSFGLGQGNSPLHF. CDR3 DNA sequence: TGTGCCAGCAGCTTTGGTCTGGGGCAGGGTAATTCACCCCTCCACTTT. The full variable domain, its missing parts supplied by reference TRBV5-5 and TRBJ1-6, is DAGVTQSPTHLIKTRGQQVTLRCSPISGHKSVSWYQQVLGQGPQFIFQYYEKEERGRGNFPDRFSARQFPNYSSELNVNALLLGDSALYLCASSFGLGQGNSPLHFGNGTRLTVT.

The chain combines TRBV5-1 with TRBJ2-7; the D is unclear. The CDR3 consists of 13 residues. The germline V gene encodes CDR1 SGHRS and CDR2 YFSETQ. With 5 bases removed from V and 2 bases from J, the gap between germline ends came to 11 bases. The CDR3: CASRGTEAYEQYF. The CDR3 coding sequence is TGCGCCAGCAGGGGTACCGAAGCCTACGAGCAGTACTTC.

J is TRBJ1-2 and V is TRBV25-1; the match to TRBD1 covers 9 bases. The trim removed 6 bases at V and 1 base at J, leaving 3 bases unmatched. The CDR3 runs to 14 residues. Germline CDR1 reads MGHDK; CDR2 reads SYGVNS. In nucleotides, the CDR3 is TGTGCCAGCAGGACAGGGGGAGTTAACTATGGCTACACCTTC. Translating it yields CASRTGGVNYGYTF.

The chain couples TRBV9 to TRBJ2-1; no reliable D call. The germline V and J ends were trimmed by 2 bases and 6 bases, with 15 bases remaining between them. The CDR3 length is 15 residues. The germline gives CDR1 SGDLS, CDR2 YYNGEE. This CDR3 reads CASSVGPAPLNEQFF. CDR3 in DNA: TGTGCCAGCAGCGTCGGCCCAGCCCCTCTCAATGAGCAGTTCTTC.

The gene calls are TRBV6-6 and TRBJ1-1; the match to TRBD1 covers 7 bases. CDR1 and CDR2 from the germline V gene are MNHNY and SVGAGI (reference sequence). This CDR3 region has 14 residues. V shed 2 bases and J 1 base; nucleotides not matched to a gene: 1. Here the CDR3 DNA reads TGTGCCAGCAGTTACCGGGACAGGAACACTGAAGCTTTCTTT. It specifies CASSYRDRNTEAFF.

This sequence joins TRBV5-1 and TRBJ2-5; the D is unclear. Germline V gene data show CDR1 as SGHRS and CDR2 as YFSETQ. This CDR3 has 11 residues. V was trimmed by 1 base and J by 5 bases, leaving 3 bases between them. CDR3 loop: CASSLRETQYF. The CDR3 nucleotides read TGCGCCAGCAGCTTGAGGGAGACCCAGTACTTC.